The sequence of this TCR beta chain was determined in a study of control samples from healthy donors and cancer patients. The CDR3 contains 15 residues. V lost 6 bases to trimming and J lost 4 bases; unmatched junction nucleotides: 11. Germline assignment: CDR1 MDHEN and CDR2 SYDVKM. The data were produced by immunoSEQ multiplex PCR, yet TCRdb's version contains in-frame clones alone and is incomplete. The sample has some 90,000 clones; 70% to 90% are singletons. The material sequenced was blood. The rearrangement uses TRBV28 and TRBJ2-7, with 8 bases identical to TRBD1. The origin of this receptor is a woman between 45 and 65 years old in good health. The CDR3 DNA sequence: TGTGCCAGCAGACAAGACAGGGGTATCAGGTACGAGCAGTACTTC. Its translation is CASRQDRGIRYEQYF.